Below are 6 T cell receptor beta chains sequenced from a single sample in a study of siplizumab effects on memory and regulatory T cells. Clones were sequenced by immunoSEQ multiplex PCR, and TCRdb holds only the in-frame ones, with some missing. Here the sample spans fewer than 120,000 clones, about nine tenths being singletons. Material: CD4+ T cells sorted from blood. These receptors were obtained from a human donor in good health.

The chain couples TRBV5-5 to TRBJ2-5; D is uncertain. The germline gives CDR1 SGHKS, CDR2 YYEKEE (reference sequence). Trimming shortened V by 0 bases and J by 2 bases, and 8 bases separated the two germline ends. This CDR3 has 14 residues. CDR3 sequence reads: CASSLGTYQETQYF. Written as DNA, the CDR3 is TGTGCCAGCAGCTTGGGGACCTATCAAGAGACCCAGTACTTC.

In this sample, this clone turned up once. The chain couples TRBV4-1 to TRBJ2-7, with TRBD2 matching over 11 bases. Germline assignment: CDR1 MGHRA and CDR2 YSYEKL. The CDR3 loop spans 13 amino acids. Trimming at V came to 2 bases and at J to 6 bases, leaving 0 bases not matched to a gene. CDR3 protein: CASSQLAGGEQYF. For the CDR3, the DNA is TGCGCCAGCAGCCAACTAGCGGGGGGCGAGCAGTACTTC.

J is TRBJ1-4 and V is TRBV18; no definite D call. V was clipped by 1 base and J by 0 bases, with 6 bases between them. The CDR3 extends over 15 amino acids. Looked up from germline, CDR1 is KGHSH and CDR2 is LQKENI. CDR3 sequence: CASSPRKATNEKLFF. The CDR3 DNA is TGTGCCAGCTCACCACGCAAGGCAACTAATGAAAAACTGTTTTTT.

The rearrangement links TRBV10-3 to TRBJ2-1; possible D gene TRBD1, 5 bases. The CDR3 length is 15 residues. Looked up from germline, CDR1 is ENHRY and CDR2 is SYGVKD. Trimming pared 10 bases from V and 2 bases from J, leaving 18 bases between. The DNA for the CDR3 is TGTGCCACCCGACCCCAGGGTGTCACCTACAATGAGCAGTTCTTC. This sequence encodes CATRPQGVTYNEQFF.

The genes are TRBV5-1 and TRBJ2-3, with a possible D match to TRBD1 (6 bases). The CDR3 sequence is 16 residues long. From germline, CDR1 is SGHRS and CDR2 YFSETQ. V was clipped by 0 bases and J by 5 bases, with 16 bases between them. The CDR3 coding sequence is TGCGCCAGCAGCTTGGTTTCATCCGCGACAGGAGATACGCAGTATTTT. Amino acids: CASSLVSSATGDTQYF.

V is TRBV6-5 and J is TRBJ2-3; tentative D call: TRBD2 (6 bases). V lost 0 bases to trimming and J lost 7 bases, with 17 bases between them. The CDR3 totals 16 residues. The germline CDR1 and CDR2 sequences are MNHEY and SVGAGI. The CDR3 here is CASSYSPLASVNTQYF. CDR3 sequence (DNA): TGTGCCAGCAGTTACTCCCCACTAGCCTCTGTGAATACGCAGTATTTT.